One and the same sample provided the 31 T cell receptor beta chains below, sequenced in a study of blood T cell repertoires in COVID-19 (dated by TCRdb to the early 2020s). The library came from the immunoSEQ multiplex PCR assay. Not all clones reach the TCRdb copy of this immuneACCESS table, which keeps in-frame sequences only. Checked studies attribute under half of the gap to unresolved V genes and leave the rest unexplained. For this sample the table gives under 40,000 clones, of which roughly 90% were detected only once. Together, the top ten hold 30% to 35% of the sample. The sequencing sample was made of peripheral blood. These receptors came from a man between 65 and 85 years old with active COVID-19.

This chain joins TRBV3-1 (or the pseudogene TRBV3-2) and TRBJ2-5; D is perhaps TRBD2 (6 bases). The CDR3 totals 13 residues. Germline CDR1 is LGHDT and CDR2 is YNNKEL (reference sequence). The V and J ends lost 5 bases and 10 bases respectively, with 17 bases between them. The CDR3 here is CASSNGEARVQYF. In DNA, the CDR3 is TGTGCCAGCAGCAACGGGGAGGCGCGTGTCCAGTACTTC.

V is TRBV2 and J is TRBJ2-5; 11 bases align to TRBD2. The trim removed 8 bases at V and 4 bases at J, leaving 9 bases unmatched. Germline V gene lookup returns CDR1 SNHLY and CDR2 FYNNEI. The CDR3 length is 15 residues. The CDR3 coding sequence is TGTGCCAGCGTTCGAAAACTAGCGGGAGCAGAGACCCAGTACTTC. Its protein is CASVRKLAGAETQYF. Full variable domain (outside the CDR3, taken from reference TRBV2 and TRBJ2-5): EPEVTQTPSHQVTQMGQEVILRCVPISNHLYFYWYRQILGQKVEFLVSFYNNEISEKSEIFDDQFSVERPDGSNFTLKIRSTKLEDSAMYFCASVRKLAGAETQYFGPGTRLLVL.

This clone was seen a handful of times. The chain is built from TRBV6-2 or TRBV6-3 and TRBJ1-2; D unresolved. The CDR3 spans 17 residues. The germline CDR1 and CDR2 sequences are MNHEY and SVGEGT. Trimming cost V 4 bases and J 3 bases, with 21 bases left between them. The DNA for the CDR3 is TGTGCCAGCAGTTCGATCACTTCACGATTATCCCACTATGGCTACACCTTC. Its protein product is CASSSITSRLSHYGYTF.

The chain is built from TRBV9 and TRBJ2-1; TRBD1 might be the D (5 bases). CDR3 length: 15 residues. Germline values: CDR1 SGDLS, CDR2 YYNGEE. V lost 2 bases and J lost 6, with 15 bases in between. The CDR3 region is CASSVGRLGVNEQFF. Here the CDR3 DNA reads TGTGCCAGCAGCGTCGGTCGGCTAGGGGTCAATGAGCAGTTCTTC.

The chain is built from TRBV11-3 and TRBJ2-1; 9 bases match TRBD2. V lost 3 bases to trimming and J lost 9 bases; unmatched junction nucleotides: 12. The CDR3 has 16 residues. Germline assignment: CDR1 SGHNT and CDR2 YENEEA. In DNA, the CDR3 is TGTGCCAGCAGCTTCGCCTTTAGCGGGAGAGAGGTTGAGCAGTTCTTC. Its translation is CASSFAFSGREVEQFF.

This rearrangement joins TRBV28 to TRBJ1-1; D ambiguous. Trimming stripped 7 bases from V and 1 base from J, with 7 bases between. The CDR3 has 12 amino acids. Germline V gene lookup returns CDR1 MDHEN and CDR2 SYDVKM. CDR3 sequence: CASTRWNTEAFF. In DNA, the CDR3 is TGTGCCAGCACCAGGTGGAACACTGAAGCTTTCTTT.

The rearrangement uses TRBV4-3 and TRBJ1-2, with D perhaps matching TRBD1 (6 bases). CDR3 length: 17 residues. Germline CDR1 LGHNA, CDR2 YSLEER. The germline V and J ends were trimmed by 0 bases and 3 bases, with 17 bases remaining between them. This CDR3 reads CASSQDYSGAPYYGYTF. CDR3 nucleotides: TGCGCCAGCAGCCAAGATTACTCAGGGGCCCCCTACTATGGCTACACCTTC.

The chain joins TRBV6-2 or TRBV6-3 to TRBJ1-2; weak D call: TRBD1 (5 bases). This CDR3 is 14 amino acids long. CDR1 and CDR2 from the germline V gene are MNHEY and SVGEGT. V gave up 2 bases and J gave up 2 bases, with 9 bases separating them. The CDR3 coding sequence is TGTGCCAGCAGTTACCCGACAGTAAACTATGGCTACACCTTC. It encodes CASSYPTVNYGYTF.

The chain has TRBV23-1 and TRBJ1-1; TRBD1 agrees at 7 bases. TRBV23-1 is an open reading frame, and its role is uncertain. The CDR3 length is 13 residues. V was pared by 9 bases and J by 0 bases, with 4 bases of the junction left unmatched. The CDR3 DNA follows: TGCGCCAGGCAGGGGGTAATGAACACTGAAGCTTTCTTT. This sequence encodes CARQGVMNTEAFF.

V gene TRBV18 combines with J gene TRBJ2-1, with 9 bases matching TRBD1. This CDR3 is built from 14 residues. Losses at the gene ends were 3 bases for V and 4 bases for J; bases not matched to a gene: 1. Germline V gene lookup returns CDR1 KGHSH and CDR2 LQKENI. The CDR3 region is CASSPGTGYNEQFF. The CDR3 region has the DNA TGTGCCAGCTCACCCGGGACAGGGTACAATGAGCAGTTCTTC.

The rearrangement links TRBV18 to TRBJ2-7; D is unresolved. The V end was cut by 0 bases, the J end by 2 bases, with 8 bases between. This CDR3 comprises 14 residues. Per germline, CDR1 KGHSH and CDR2 LQKENI. The CDR3 sequence: CASSPPTPPYEQYF. The CDR3 coding sequence is TGTGCCAGCTCACCACCGACTCCGCCCTACGAGCAGTACTTC.

The V gene is TRBV28, the J gene TRBJ2-5, with 8 positions matching TRBD1. Germline CDR1 and CDR2: MDHEN and SYDVKM. With V trimmed by 5 bases and J by 4 bases, 9 bases remained unmatched. This CDR3 is 15 amino acids long. The CDR3 loop is CASSPRGQVRETQYF. CDR3 DNA: TGTGCCAGCAGTCCCAGGGGGCAGGTTAGAGAGACCCAGTACTTC. The whole variable domain, filled in from reference TRBV28 and TRBJ2-5, reads DVKVTQSSRYLVKRTGEKVFLECVQDMDHENMFWYRQDPGLGLRLIYFSYDVKMKEKGDIPEGYSVSREKKERFSLILESASTNQTSMYLCASSPRGQVRETQYFGPGTRLLVL.

The chain recombines TRBV28 with TRBJ1-4; D is unclear. From germline, CDR1 is MDHEN and CDR2 SYDVKM. V lost 1 base to trimming and J lost 6 bases, with 15 bases between them. The CDR3 covers 16 residues. The DNA for the CDR3 is TGTGCCAGCAGTTTATTCACAGCTGGGAGGGATGAAAAACTGTTTTTT. It translates to CASSLFTAGRDEKLFF.

This sequence joins TRBV5-1 and TRBJ2-7; 7 nucleotides align to TRBD2. This CDR3 is built from 17 residues. Trimming took 4 bases from V and 3 from J; bases not matched to a gene: 16. Germline V CDR1 and CDR2: SGHRS, YFSETQ. CDR3 bases: TGCGCCAGCAGCCCGTCCGGGGGGATGAGTGTAAGCTACGAGCAGTACTTC. Amino acid sequence: CASSPSGGMSVSYEQYF.

The chain is built from TRBV18 and TRBJ2-3; D possibly corresponds to TRBD1 (5 bases). Trimming shortened V by 4 bases and J by 3 bases, and 11 bases separated the two germline ends. The CDR3 is 14 amino acids. Per the germline V gene, CDR1 is KGHSH and CDR2 is LQKENI. The CDR3 DNA is TGTGCCAGCTCACTTGACAGCCTTACAGATACGCAGTATTTT. This codes for CASSLDSLTDTQYF.

This chain uses TRBV28 with TRBJ1-4; D is perhaps TRBD1 (6 bases). The germline V gene encodes CDR1 MDHEN and CDR2 SYDVKM. The CDR3 loop spans 14 amino acids. Trimming stripped 6 bases from V and 8 bases from J, with 16 bases between. In nucleotides, the CDR3 is TGTGCCAGCAGCCGCGGCGGGGGCATAGAAAAACTGTTTTTT. This encodes CASSRGGGIEKLFF.

V usage is TRBV28 and J usage is TRBJ1-1; no clear D. CDR3 length equals 17 residues. The V end was cut by 1 base, the J end by 1 base, with 16 bases between. From germline, CDR1 is MDHEN and CDR2 SYDVKM. CDR3 nucleotides: TGTGCCAGCAGTTTATTGGTCCCCAGACAAAGGAACACTGAAGCTTTCTTT. Amino acid sequence: CASSLLVPRQRNTEAFF.

CDR3 region: CASSVPGQGNYGYTF. In DNA form, the CDR3 reads TGTGCCAGCAGCGTACCGGGACAGGGAAACTATGGCTACACCTTC. The J gene is TRBJ1-2, the V gene TRBV5-4; TRBD1 agrees at 9 bases. Germline V gives CDR1 SGHNT, CDR2 YYREEE (reference sequence). Losses at the gene ends were 4 bases for V and 2 bases for J; bases not matched to a gene: 6. This CDR3 spans 15 amino acids.

The chain employs TRBV19 and TRBJ1-2, with a tentative D call TRBD1 (6 bases). Germline V lookup: CDR1 LNHDA, CDR2 SQIVND (reference sequence). CDR3 length: 14 residues. Trimming took off 11 bases at V and 4 bases at J, with 20 bases between the two ends. The CDR3, as DNA: TGTGCCGTAGGAAAACAGGGAGTTGCCTATGGCTACACCTTC. Protein: CAVGKQGVAYGYTF.

As for this clone: Other DNA variants within this sample encode the same CDR3. The chain carries TRBV18 and TRBJ1-1; D is possibly TRBD1 (6 bases). This CDR3 region has 14 residues. Germline V gene lookup returns CDR1 KGHSH and CDR2 LQKENI. V lost 5 bases and J 1 base, leaving 11 bases between the germline ends. The CDR3 region is CASSFDRKNTEAFF. The DNA of the CDR3 is TGTGCCAGCTCATTCGACAGGAAGAACACTGAAGCTTTCTTT.

V gene TRBV7-9 combines with J gene TRBJ2-1; TRBD2 might be the D (7 bases). Germline lookup yields CDR1 SEHNR and CDR2 FQNEAQ (reference sequence). The V and J ends lost 3 bases and 5 bases respectively, with 26 bases between them. This CDR3 region has 19 residues. The CDR3 reads CASSLSEVEGGALDNEQFF. DNA of the CDR3: TGTGCCAGCAGCTTGTCGGAGGTAGAAGGGGGGGCGTTAGACAATGAGCAGTTCTTC. Looking up the rest from reference TRBV7-9 and TRBJ2-1 gives the full variable domain: DTGVSQNPRHKITKRGQNVTFRCDPISEHNRLYWYRQTLGQGPEFLTYFQNEAQLEKSRLLSDRFSAERPKGSFSTLEIQRTEQGDSAMYLCASSLSEVEGGALDNEQFFGPGTRLTVL.

Turning to this clone: One end of the junction is discordant with germline, which a read error may explain. CDR3 in amino acids: CASSLVTGATEASF. The CDR3 region has the DNA TGCGCCAGCAGCTTGGTGACAGGGGCCACTGAAGCTTCCTTT. The V and J genes are TRBV5-1 and TRBJ1-1; 8 nucleotides line up with TRBD1. Germline CDR1 reads SGHRS; CDR2 reads YFSETQ. The CDR3 sequence is 14 residues long.

V is TRBV21-1 and J is TRBJ2-7; the table's D call, TRBD1, was not checked against the DNA. TRBV21-1 is labeled a pseudogene. The CDR3 contains 18 residues. The CDR3, as DNA: TGTGCCAGCAGCACTCTACCCCCGGGACAGGGGGACTCCTACGAGCAGTACTTC. Protein product: CASSTLPPGQGDSYEQYF.

This chain joins TRBV6-5 and TRBJ1-4, with TRBD1 identical over 8 bases. In germline, CDR1 is MNHEY, CDR2 SVGAGI. This CDR3 contains 14 residues. The V segment lost 6 bases and the J segment 2 bases; nucleotides outside the gene matches: 2. CDR3 DNA: TGTGCCAGCAGGGACAGGGTTACTAATGAAAAACTGTTTTTT. Amino acid sequence: CASRDRVTNEKLFF.

The rearrangement joins TRBV7-7 to TRBJ2-3; D ambiguous. The CDR3 covers 15 residues. V dropped 0 bases and J dropped 0 bases, with 7 bases sitting between them. Germline values: CDR1 SSHAT, CDR2 FNYEAQ (reference sequence). The CDR3 nucleotides read TGTGCCAGCAGCTTAGCCGGTGCTAGCACAGATACGCAGTATTTT. Translated, it gives CASSLAGASTDTQYF.

The V and J genes are TRBV4-2 and TRBJ2-3; TRBD2 matches at 8 bases. CDR3 size: 17 residues. CDR1 is LGHNA, CDR2 YNFKEQ, per germline. Germline trimming cut 3 bases from V and 2 bases from J; bases unmatched to any gene: 10. The CDR3 DNA sequence: TGTGCCAGCAGCCAGAGTACCGGGAGGGTACTCACAGATACGCAGTATTTT. Amino acids: CASSQSTGRVLTDTQYF.

The genes are TRBV18 and TRBJ2-7; 7 bases fit TRBD1. V lost 3 bases, J lost 5 bases, and 7 bases stayed unmatched. The CDR3 extends over 14 amino acids. Per the germline V gene, CDR1 is KGHSH and CDR2 is LQKENI. Written as DNA, the CDR3 is TGTGCCAGCTCACCTCTAAGACAGGGCAACGAGCAGTACTTC. Translated: CASSPLRQGNEQYF.

The gene calls are TRBV28 and TRBJ2-5, with a tentative D call TRBD2 (6 bases). The CDR3 spans 14 residues. V was clipped by 10 bases and J by 2 bases, with 17 bases between them. Germline values: CDR1 MDHEN, CDR2 SYDVKM. In DNA, the CDR3 is TGTGCCACCTACTCTCCGGGGAGGCAAGAGACCCAGTACTTC. It yields the protein CATYSPGRQETQYF.

This chain connects TRBV7-3 to TRBJ2-1, with 7 positions matching TRBD2. CDR3 size: 16 residues. V shed 2 bases, J shed 0 bases, and the junction held 4 bases outside the gene matches. The V gene's germline CDR1 is SGHTA and CDR2 FQGTGA. The CDR3 DNA is TGTGCCAGCAGCTTATTTCCGGGGGGCTCCTACAATGAGCAGTTCTTC. Translated, it gives CASSLFPGGSYNEQFF.

A few counts support this clone. The J gene is TRBJ1-6, the V gene TRBV5-4; tentatively, D is TRBD1 (6 bases). The CDR3 runs 16 residues. Germline loops: CDR1 SGHNT, CDR2 YYREEE (reference sequence). The ends were cut back, 4 bases at V and 7 bases at J, with 18 bases in the middle. The CDR3 loop reads CASSPGKRGLNSPLHF. The CDR3 region has the DNA TGTGCCAGCAGCCCCGGAAAAAGGGGGTTGAATTCACCCCTCCACTTT.

This clone was detected only once. The CDR3 loop is CASSLGQVADTQYF. In DNA, the CDR3 is TGTGCCAGCAGCCTAGGACAGGTCGCAGATACGCAGTATTTT. The chain recombines TRBV6-2 or TRBV6-3 with TRBJ2-3; 7 positions agree with TRBD1. CDR3 length equals 14 residues. Germline lookup yields CDR1 MNHEY and CDR2 SVGEGT. V dropped 6 bases and J dropped 4; count of bases not matched to a gene: 7.